Listed below are T cell receptor beta chains from one sample, sequenced in a study of T cell responses to AZD1222 COVID-19 vaccine. TCRdb keeps only in-frame clones here, not all; method: immunoSEQ multiplex PCR. This sample yields some 100,000 clones, of which approximately 90% are seen a single time; roughly 6.9% belongs to the top ten. Sample: peripheral blood, taken on day 0 of AZD1222 vaccination. Source of these receptors: an adult in good health. The CDR3 runs from the conserved cysteine through the conserved F or W. Fields, in order: D gene, CDR3 length, clone size, J gene, V gene, CDR3 protein, CDR3 DNA. D genes are given only for firm matches. Some rows have no size entry. The others give once, few or many, or a class for an expanded clone.

. 12 . TRBJ1-5 TRBV18 CASSPGNQPQHF TGTGCCAGCTCACCAGGGAATCAGCCCCAGCATTTT
. 13 . TRBJ2-5 TRBV2 CASTKGNLETQYF TGTGCCAGCACAAAGGGGAACCTCGAGACCCAGTACTTC
. 13 . TRBJ1-3 TRBV5-4 CASSSQGVNTIYF TGTGCCAGCAGCTCCCAAGGGGTAAACACCATATATTTT
. 12 . TRBJ1-1 TRBV2 CASNRRNTEAFF TGTGCCAGCAACAGGAGGAACACTGAAGCTTTCTTT
. 13 . TRBJ2-7 TRBV7-2 CASSSTSKYEQYF TGTGCCAGCAGCTCCACCTCGAAGTACGAGCAGTACTTC
. 15 . TRBJ1-5 TRBV6-1 CASSQALDSNQPQHF TGTGCCAGCAGTCAAGCGCTGGATAGCAATCAGCCCCAGCATTTT
. 12 . TRBJ2-1 TRBV11-2 CASSPVVGEQFF TGTGCCAGCAGCCCGGTGGTCGGTGAGCAGTTCTTC
. 16 . TRBJ1-2 TRBV21-1 CASNPDRGSLDYGYTF TGTGCCAGCAACCCCGACAGGGGGTCCCTAGACTATGGCTACACCTTC
TRBD1 15 . TRBJ1-5 TRBV3-1/TRBV3-2 CASSQGMTGNQPQHF TGTGCCAGCAGCCAAGGCATGACAGGGAATCAGCCCCAGCATTTT
. 14 . TRBJ1-3 TRBV30 CAYGIGGSGNTIYF TGTGCCTACGGGATAGGGGGATCTGGAAACACCATATATTTT
. 17 . TRBJ1-1 TRBV4-1 CASSPRWGTGGNTEAFF TGCGCCAGCAGCCCAAGATGGGGGACGGGGGGGAACACTGAAGCTTTCTTT
. 11 . TRBJ1-5 TRBV28 CAVKGNQPQHF TGTGCCGTTAAGGGCAATCAGCCCCAGCATTTT
TRBD1 13 . TRBJ1-5 TRBV6-5 CASTGTADQPQHF TGTGCCAGCACCGGGACAGCTGATCAGCCCCAGCATTTT
TRBD1 16 . TRBJ2-5 TRBV7-8 CASSLGPGQGQETQYF TGTGCCAGCAGCTTAGGGCCGGGACAGGGGCAAGAGACCCAGTACTTC
. 15 . TRBJ1-2 TRBV30 CAWIQDSLANYGYTF TGTGCCTGGATTCAGGACTCTCTAGCTAACTATGGCTACACCTTC
. 13 . TRBJ2-1 TRBV14 CASSQGGYNEQFF TGTGCCAGCAGCCAAGGAGGGTACAATGAGCAGTTCTTC
. 14 . TRBJ1-2 TRBV12-5 CASGLVPTNYGYTF TGTGCTAGTGGTTTGGTGCCGACTAACTATGGCTACACCTTC
TRBD1 15 . TRBJ1-4 TRBV7-3 CASRGMTGEFGKLFF TGTGCCAGCAGGGGAATGACAGGGGAATTTGGAAAACTGTTTTTT
. 12 . TRBJ2-2 TRBV12-3/TRBV12-4 CASSSHYGELFF TGTGCCAGCAGCTCCCACTACGGGGAGCTGTTTTTT
TRBD2 14 once TRBJ2-1 TRBV5-1 CASSRGLAGVEQFF TGCGCCAGCAGCAGGGGACTAGCGGGAGTTGAGCAGTTCTTC
. 18 . TRBJ1-6 TRBV5-3 CARSFGVEVGLGSSPLHF TGTGCCAGAAGCTTTGGGGTCGAGGTGGGGTTAGGGAGTTCACCCCTCCACTTT
. 14 . TRBJ1-4 TRBV3-1/TRBV3-2 CASSQDWGDEKLFF TGTGCCAGCAGCCAAGATTGGGGGGACGAAAAACTGTTTTTT
TRBD2 15 . TRBJ2-7 TRBV9 CASSVGATSGYEQYF TGTGCCAGCAGCGTAGGTGCGACTAGCGGTTACGAGCAGTACTTC
TRBD1 15 . TRBJ2-1 TRBV6-5 CASSRTGTGDNEQFF TGTGCCAGCAGTCGAACCGGGACAGGGGACAATGAGCAGTTCTTC
. 16 . TRBJ1-1 TRBV4-1 CASSQPIVSLRTEAFF TGCGCCAGCAGCCAACCTATAGTTTCCCTGCGCACTGAAGCTTTCTTT
. 12 . TRBJ1-4 TRBV5-1 CASSDEAEKLFF TGCGCCAGCAGCGATGAGGCTGAAAAACTGTTTTTT
TRBD1 15 once TRBJ1-4 TRBV27 CASRSQGQPNEKLFF TGTGCCAGCAGATCGCAGGGACAGCCTAATGAAAAACTGTTTTTT
. 16 . TRBJ2-1 TRBV21-1 CASSKPEGDRVKEQFF TGTGCCAGCAGCAAACCTGAGGGGGACAGGGTGAAGGAGCAGTTCTTC
. 17 . TRBJ1-6 TRBV7-2 CASSPTDSSRGNSPLHF TGTGCCAGCAGCCCGACGGACTCTTCCCGGGGTAATTCACCCCTCCACTTT
. 14 few TRBJ1-1 TRBV4-2 CASSPSQGIAEAFF TGTGCCAGCAGCCCGAGCCAGGGTATCGCTGAAGCTTTCTTT
. 14 . TRBJ2-7 TRBV15 CATSRDGTLGEQYF TGTGCCACCAGCAGAGATGGGACCCTCGGCGAGCAGTACTTC
. 16 . TRBJ1-3 TRBV7-8 CASSRSAGTLQNTIYF TGTGCCAGCAGCCGATCGGCAGGGACCTTGCAAAACACCATATATTTT
. 14 . TRBJ1-1 TRBV5-1 CASSQSGRNTEAFF TGCGCCAGCAGCCAGTCCGGGAGGAACACTGAAGCTTTCTTT
TRBD1 17 . TRBJ1-5 TRBV24-1 CATLGQVGGLVCQPQHF TGTGCCACCCTTGGACAGGTCGGGGGCTTAGTCTGTCAGCCCCAGCATTTT
. 16 . TRBJ1-1 TRBV19 CASSIDWQARNTEAFF TGTGCCAGTAGTATAGATTGGCAGGCTAGGAACACTGAAGCTTTCTTT
TRBD2 16 . TRBJ2-3 TRBV5-1 CASGKGGLADTDTQYF TGCGCCAGCGGAAAGGGGGGACTAGCGGACACAGATACGCAGTATTTT
. 12 once TRBJ1-5 TRBV29-1 CSVSNIDQPQHF TGCAGCGTTTCTAATATAGATCAGCCCCAGCATTTT
TRBD1 12 . TRBJ1-2 TRBV6-5 CASSSRQGGYTF TGTGCCAGCAGTTCCAGACAGGGAGGCTACACCTTC
TRBD1 13 . TRBJ2-7 TRBV19 CASTGTGRYEQYF TGTGCCAGTACCGGGACAGGGAGGTACGAGCAGTACTTC
TRBD1 16 . TRBJ2-5 TRBV30 CAWSSPGTGGEETQYF TGTGCCTGGAGTTCGCCCGGGACAGGGGGAGAAGAGACCCAGTACTTC
. 16 . TRBJ1-2 TRBV19 CASSIIEVRSLYGYTF TGTGCCAGTAGTATTATCGAAGTCCGCTCACTCTATGGCTACACCTTC
. 17 . TRBJ1-5 TRBV5-5 CASSLAPPRDSNQPQHF TGTGCCAGCAGCTTGGCACCACCCCGGGACAGCAATCAGCCCCAGCATTTT
. 15 . TRBJ1-1 TRBV6-5 CASSSLLVLNTEAFF TGTGCCAGCAGCTCCCTTCTAGTCCTTAACACTGAAGCTTTCTTT
TRBD1 15 once TRBJ1-3 TRBV7-9 CASSFQGASGNTIYF TGTGCCAGCAGCTTTCAGGGGGCGAGCGGAAACACCATATATTTT
TRBD1 12 . TRBJ2-7 TRBV24-1 CATSVGGDEQYF TGTGCCACCAGTGTAGGGGGCGACGAGCAGTACTTC
. 15 . TRBJ1-1 TRBV18 CASSPLSGGETEAFF TGTGCCAGCTCACCACTGAGCGGGGGCGAAACTGAAGCTTTCTTT
. 15 . TRBJ2-7 TRBV19 CASSIWGQGIYEQYF TGTGCCAGTAGTATCTGGGGCCAGGGGATTTACGAGCAGTACTTC
. 15 . TRBJ1-2 TRBV27 CASSLGQAASYGYTF TGTGCCAGCAGTTTAGGGCAGGCCGCATCTTATGGCTACACCTTC